Each of the 25 T cell receptor beta chains below was sequenced from the same sample in a study of identical twins. Using its own MiXCR run on the 5' RACE reads, TCRdb lists one record per CDR3 protein. The top ten hold roughly 9% of the sample, which has under 400,000 distinct CDR3 sequences, 8.5% to 10% seen once. The sample consisted of naive T cells sorted from blood. These receptors originate from a woman aged 45-60 years in good health.

This clonotype was seen many times. The rearrangement joins TRBV3-1 to TRBJ1-6; D is possibly TRBD1 (6 bases). The CDR3 is made up of 15 amino acids. CDR1 and CDR2 (germline): LGHDT, YNNKEL (reference sequence). V was clipped by 3 bases and J by 9 bases, with 15 bases between them. The CDR3 DNA sequence: TGTGCCAGCAGCCAGCTCGAGGGGGGGGGTTCACCCCTCCACTTT. Encoded protein: CASSQLEGGGSPLHF.

This chain connects TRBV11-2 to TRBJ2-2, with D hard to call. V dropped 5 bases and J dropped 5 bases, with 0 bases sitting between them. CDR1 SGHAT and CDR2 FQNNGV come from the germline V gene. CDR3 length equals 10 residues. Written as DNA, the CDR3 is TGTGCCAGCAGCACCGGGGAGCTGTTTTTT. Amino acid sequence: CASSTGELFF.

This clonotype was detected only a few times. The rearrangement links TRBV27 to TRBJ2-2; D is unclear. The germline V gene encodes CDR1 MNHEY and CDR2 SMNVEV (reference sequence). The CDR3 loop spans 14 amino acids. V was clipped by 3 bases and J by 4 bases, with 9 bases between them. The CDR3 DNA sequence: TGTGCCAGCAGTTTCTCGTTGGGCACCGGGGAGCTGTTTTTT. Translating gives CASSFSLGTGELFF.

V usage is TRBV19 and J usage is TRBJ1-5, with TRBD1 as a possible D gene (5 bases). The CDR3 is made up of 14 amino acids. Germline assignment: CDR1 LNHDA and CDR2 SQIVND (reference sequence). Trimming cost V 8 bases and J 4 bases, with 15 bases left between them. The CDR3 sequence is CASRIDSGNQPQHF. The CDR3 bases are TGTGCCAGTCGGATAGACAGCGGGAATCAGCCCCAGCATTTT.

This clonotype turned up a few times. This chain links TRBV15 with TRBJ2-5, with D possibly being TRBD1 (6 bases). This CDR3 has 13 residues. V lost 7 bases and J 3 bases, leaving 12 bases between the germline ends. CDR1 and CDR2 from the germline V gene are LNHNV and YYDKDF (reference sequence). This CDR3 reads CATIKGQKETQYF. CDR3 DNA sequence: TGTGCCACCATCAAGGGACAAAAAGAGACCCAGTACTTC. The whole variable domain, remainder taken from reference TRBV15 and TRBJ2-5, is DAMVIQNPRYQVTQFGKPVTLSCSQTLNHNVMYWYQQKSSQAPKLLFHYYDKDFNNEADTPDNFQSRRPNTSFCFLDIRSPGLGDTAMYLCATIKGQKETQYFGPGTRLLVL.

This clonotype showed up many times. The chain couples TRBV6-4 to TRBJ2-5; TRBD2 matches 12 bases. CDR3 length: 15 residues. In germline, CDR1 is MRHNA, CDR2 SNTAGT. With V trimmed by 2 bases and J by 2 bases, 0 bases remained unmatched. CDR3 DNA: TGTGCCAGCAGTGACGGGACTAGCGGGCAAGAGACCCAGTACTTC. This sequence encodes CASSDGTSGQETQYF.

This clonotype was picked up many times. This chain uses TRBV12-5 with TRBJ1-5; D remains ambiguous. Trimming pared 0 bases from V and 4 bases from J, leaving 4 bases between. The CDR3 consists of 13 residues. The germline CDR1 and CDR2 sequences are LGHNT and FRNRAP. CDR3: CASGLVFNQPQHF. As DNA, the CDR3 is TGTGCTAGTGGTTTGGTCTTTAATCAGCCCCAGCATTTT.

This chain joins TRBV4-2 and TRBJ2-1; 9 nucleotides align to TRBD2. There are 16 residues in the CDR3. After removal of 4 bases from V and 6 bases from J, the junction contained 10 bases not matched to a gene. Germline values: CDR1 LGHNA, CDR2 YNFKEQ. CDR3 DNA sequence: TGTGCCAGCAGCCCCTTTGATAGCGGGAGTGGCAATGAGCAGTTCTTC. Its translation: CASSPFDSGSGNEQFF.

The genes are TRBV19 and TRBJ1-4; D is unclear. The germline V gene has CDR1 LNHDA and CDR2 SQIVND (reference sequence). CDR3 length equals 14 residues. The V gene lost 8 bases and the J gene lost 3 bases, with 13 bases spanning the gap. The CDR3 bases are TGTGCCAGTCGCCCCAGGAATCCTAATGAAAAACTGTTTTTT. This gives the protein CASRPRNPNEKLFF.

This clonotype has only a few counts. The CDR3 DNA sequence: TGCGCCAGCAGCCGGACTCCTAGCTCCTACAATGAGCAGTTCTTC. Protein product: CASSRTPSSYNEQFF. J is TRBJ2-1 and V is TRBV4-1, with D perhaps matching TRBD2 (5 bases). This CDR3 is 15 amino acids long. Trimming left V 4 bases short and J 0 bases short, with 10 bases between. CDR1 and CDR2 from the germline V gene are MGHRA and YSYEKL.

The J gene is TRBJ2-5, the V gene TRBV27; 16 nucleotides match TRBD2. This CDR3 region has 14 residues. Unmatched junction bases numbered 2, after V lost 6 bases and J lost 7 bases. Looked up from germline, CDR1 is MNHEY and CDR2 is SMNVEV (reference sequence). The CDR3 DNA reads as TGTGCCAGCAGGGGACTAGCGGGAGGGGGGACCCAGTACTTC. Its protein is CASRGLAGGGTQYF.

This clonotype was observed a handful of times. J is TRBJ2-1 and V is TRBV11-2, with D unclear. Germline V gene sequence: CDR1 SGHAT, CDR2 FQNNGV. CDR3 size: 15 residues. The V end lost 5 bases, the J end lost 3 bases, and 14 bases lay between the germline ends. The CDR3 sequence: CASSPGSRYYNEQFF. The CDR3 region has the DNA TGTGCCAGCAGCCCCGGATCGCGCTACTACAATGAGCAGTTCTTC.

This clonotype was observed a handful of times. CDR3 DNA: TGTGCCAGCAGCCCCCAGGCCCTAGCGGGAGGGCCCGGGGAGCTGTTTTTT. It translates to CASSPQALAGGPGELFF. This chain uses TRBV12-3 or TRBV12-4 with TRBJ2-2, with 12 positions matching TRBD2. The CDR3 totals 17 residues. V gave up 6 bases and J gave up 6 bases; unmatched junction bases: 11.

The chain employs TRBV12-3 or TRBV12-4 and TRBJ1-3; D gene ambiguous. V lost 4 bases to trimming and J lost 4 bases, with 14 bases between them. The CDR3 is made up of 15 amino acids. DNA of the CDR3: TGTGCCAGCAGTTCTTACTCTGCCGGAGGAAACACCATATATTTT. It is translated as CASSSYSAGGNTIYF.

On this clonotype: This may be a read error: a much more frequent sequence differs by one nucleotide. The CDR3 DNA reads as TGCAGTGCTACCGGACTAGCGGGGCCTAGAGAGACGCAGTATTTT. Its protein is CSATGLAGPRETQYF. The chain uses TRBV20-1 and TRBJ2-3, with 12 nucleotides matching TRBD2. This CDR3 is built from 15 residues. V dropped 4 bases and J dropped 9; count of bases not matched to a gene: 11. Germline CDR1 and CDR2: DFQATT and SNEGSKA (reference sequence).

This chain connects TRBV21-1 to TRBJ2-1; no check of the table's D call, TRBD1, against the DNA was made. TRBV21-1 is noted as a pseudogene. This CDR3 contains 11 residues. CDR3 in amino acids: CASTRDFEQFF. The CDR3 DNA reads TGTGCCAGCACCCGGGATTTTGAGCAGTTCTTC.

This chain joins TRBV27 and TRBJ2-1; 9 bases are a match to TRBD2. The CDR3 has 17 residues. Per germline, CDR1 MNHEY and CDR2 SMNVEV (reference sequence). Trimming took 3 bases from V and 1 from J; bases not matched to a gene: 7. The CDR3 sequence: CASSLGMSGRSYNEQFF. Written as DNA, the CDR3 is TGTGCCAGCAGTTTGGGAATGAGCGGGAGGTCCTACAATGAGCAGTTCTTC.

This chain links TRBV11-3 with TRBJ2-3; TRBD1 is a possible D gene (6 bases). Germline V CDR1 and CDR2: SGHNT, YENEEA. This CDR3 spans 10 amino acids. The ends were cut back, 8 bases at V and 10 bases at J, with 10 bases in the middle. The CDR3 loop is CASGGKSQYF. The CDR3 nucleotides read TGTGCCAGCGGGGGCAAGTCGCAGTATTTT.

This clonotype showed up many times. V is TRBV5-1 and J is TRBJ2-6; TRBD1 is a possible D gene (6 bases). Looked up from germline, CDR1 is SGHRS and CDR2 is YFSETQ. V lost 3 bases and J lost 1, with 8 bases in between. CDR3 size: 15 residues. DNA for the CDR3: TGCGCCAGCAGCTCAGACAGGTCTGGGGCCAACGTCCTGACTTTC. This translates into CASSSDRSGANVLTF.

The J gene is TRBJ2-3, the V gene TRBV5-5; 10 nucleotides align to TRBD2. Germline CDR1 SGHKS, CDR2 YYEKEE (reference sequence). The CDR3 runs to 16 residues. The V segment lost 2 bases and the J segment 2 bases; nucleotides outside the gene matches: 5. Here the CDR3 reads CASSLGLAELTDTQYF. In DNA, the CDR3 is TGTGCCAGCAGCTTAGGACTAGCGGAGCTCACAGATACGCAGTATTTT. Drawing the rest from reference TRBV5-5 and TRBJ2-3, the complete variable domain is DAGVTQSPTHLIKTRGQQVTLRCSPISGHKSVSWYQQVLGQGPQFIFQYYEKEERGRGNFPDRFSARQFPNYSSELNVNALLLGDSALYLCASSLGLAELTDTQYFGPGTRLTVL.

This clonotype was observed a handful of times. This chain connects TRBV7-9 to TRBJ2-7; D unclear. The CDR3 runs 13 residues. Per germline, CDR1 SEHNR and CDR2 FQNEAQ (reference sequence). The V end lost 1 base, the J end lost 7 bases, and 11 bases lay between the germline ends. In nucleotides, the CDR3 is TGTGCCAGCAGCTTAGGATCCAACTGGGAGCAGTACGTC. Protein product: CASSLGSNWEQYV.

This clonotype has ten or more counts. DNA for the CDR3: TGTGCCAGCAGTTTAGTGTCGAGCACAGATACGCAGTATTTT. Amino acids: CASSLVSSTDTQYF. V usage is TRBV27 and J usage is TRBJ2-3; no firm D call. CDR3 length equals 14 residues. From germline, CDR1 is MNHEY and CDR2 SMNVEV (reference sequence). V was trimmed by 2 bases and J by 0 bases, leaving 6 bases between them.

The CDR3 coding sequence is TGTGCCTGGAGCAGGGGGATTAATCAGCCCCAGCATTTT. This translates into CAWSRGINQPQHF. The chain couples TRBV30 to TRBJ1-5, with 7 nucleotides matching TRBD1. This CDR3 comprises 13 residues. Germline-derived CDR1 and CDR2 are GTSNPN and SVGIG (reference sequence). V dropped 3 bases and J dropped 4; count of bases not matched to a gene: 3.

The genes are TRBV7-2 and TRBJ1-2; 7 bases are a match to TRBD1. After removal of 5 bases from V and 7 bases from J, the junction contained 4 bases not matched to a gene. Germline V CDR1 and CDR2: SGHTA, FQGNSA. The CDR3 runs to 12 residues. This chain's CDR3 is CASSANRGGYTF. The CDR3 coding sequence is TGTGCCAGCAGCGCCAACAGGGGTGGCTACACCTTC.

This clonotype was detected many times. The chain links TRBV24-1 to TRBJ2-2; D not certain. This CDR3 region has 14 residues. V was cut by 5 bases and J by 4 bases, with 10 bases left in between. Germline V gene lookup returns CDR1 KGHDR and CDR2 SFDVKD. CDR3 DNA: TGTGCCACCAGTGTTATAGGCCCCACCGGGGAGCTGTTTTTT. Translating it yields CATSVIGPTGELFF.